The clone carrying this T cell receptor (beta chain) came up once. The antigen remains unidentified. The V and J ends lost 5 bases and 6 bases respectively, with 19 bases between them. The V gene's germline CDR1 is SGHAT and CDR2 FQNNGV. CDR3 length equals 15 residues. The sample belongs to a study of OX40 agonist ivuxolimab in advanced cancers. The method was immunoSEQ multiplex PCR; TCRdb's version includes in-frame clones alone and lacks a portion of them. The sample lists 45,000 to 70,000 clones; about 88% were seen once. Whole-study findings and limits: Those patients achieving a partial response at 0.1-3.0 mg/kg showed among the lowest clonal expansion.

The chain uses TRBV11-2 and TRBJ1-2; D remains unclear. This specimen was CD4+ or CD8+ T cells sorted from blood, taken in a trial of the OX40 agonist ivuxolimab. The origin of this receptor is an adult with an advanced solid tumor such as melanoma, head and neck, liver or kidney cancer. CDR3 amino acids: CASSPRRIGQNGYTF. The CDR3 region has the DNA TGTGCCAGCAGCCCCCGGAGGATAGGGCAGAATGGCTACACCTTC. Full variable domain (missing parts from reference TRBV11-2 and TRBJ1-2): EAGVAQSPRYKIIEKRQSVAFWCNPISGHATLYWYQQILGQGPKLLIQFQNNGVVDDSQLPKDRFSAERLKGVDSTLKIQPAKLEDSAVYLCASSPRRIGQNGYTFGSGTRLTVV.